The 22 T cell receptor beta chains below were found in one sample sequenced in a study of PD-L1 blockade in urothelial cancer. The protocol was immunoSEQ multiplex PCR, while the TCRdb copy is restricted to in-frame clones and leaves out a portion. The table includes over a thousand clones, less than 45% detected once. The sequences come from tumor tissue, collected before atezolizumab (anti-PD-L1) treatment. These receptors came from a man in his 60s with urothelial cancer.

V is TRBV6-8 and J is TRBJ2-2; TRBD2 matches at 8 bases. V shed 2 bases and J 0 bases; nucleotides not matched to a gene: 5. This CDR3 region has 17 residues. Germline CDR1 and CDR2: MNHGY and SAAAGT. The CDR3 DNA reads TGTGCCAGCAGTTACGAGGCGGGAGGCGCGAACACCGGGGAGCTGTTTTTT. Translating it yields CASSYEAGGANTGELFF.

The chain's CDR3 is CASSPLQHDGYTF. CDR3 nucleotides: TGTGCCAGCTCACCACTACAACACGATGGCTACACCTTC. This rearrangement joins TRBV18 to TRBJ1-2, with no clear D. This CDR3 is built from 13 residues. Germline V gene lookup returns CDR1 KGHSH and CDR2 LQKENI. The V and J ends lost 1 base and 6 bases respectively, with 9 bases between them. The whole variable domain, filled in from reference TRBV18 and TRBJ1-2, reads NAGVMQNPRHLVRRRGQEARLRCSPMKGHSHVYWYRQLPEEGLKFMVYLQKENIIDESGMPKERFSAEFPKEGPSILRIQQVVRGDSAAYFCASSPLQHDGYTFGSGTRLTVV.

The V gene is TRBV18, the J gene TRBJ1-1; the match to TRBD1 covers 7 bases. The CDR3 is 15 amino acids. Germline CDR1 KGHSH, CDR2 LQKENI. After removal of 2 bases from V and 7 bases from J, the junction contained 10 bases not matched to a gene. This chain's CDR3 is CASSPSKQGSSEAFF. The CDR3 DNA sequence: TGTGCCAGCTCACCATCGAAACAGGGGAGTAGTGAAGCTTTCTTT.

This clone was counted between two and nine times. The V call is TRBV6-8, the J call TRBJ2-5; 7 bases are shared with TRBD1. The V and J ends lost 8 bases and 4 bases, in that order; junction bases with no gene match: 7. This CDR3 contains 13 residues. CDR1 and CDR2 (germline): MNHGY, SAAAGT. The CDR3 nucleotides read TGTGCCAGCCGTAGGGGGCTAGGAGAGACCCAGTACTTC. This encodes CASRRGLGETQYF.

This clone was seen more than once but under ten times. This chain links TRBV7-6 with TRBJ2-6; D unclear. The V gene lost 4 bases and the J gene lost 5 bases, with 12 bases spanning the gap. Germline lookup yields CDR1 SGHVS and CDR2 FNYEAQ. The CDR3 has 15 residues. DNA of the CDR3: TGTGCCAGCAGCTCCCATCGTATCTGGGCCAACGTCCTGACTTTC. Translating it yields CASSSHRIWANVLTF. The full variable domain, its missing parts supplied by reference TRBV7-6 and TRBJ2-6, is GAGVSQSPRYKVTKRGQDVALRCDPISGHVSLYWYRQALGQGPEFLTYFNYEAQQDKSGLPNDRFSAERPEGSISTLTIQRTEQRDSAMYRCASSSHRIWANVLTFGAGSRLTVL.

The chain's CDR3 is CASLQGANTEAFF. In DNA, the CDR3 is TGTGCCAGCCTTCAGGGAGCGAACACTGAAGCTTTCTTT. V and J are TRBV18 and TRBJ1-1, with a tentative D call TRBD1 (5 bases). Germline V lookup: CDR1 KGHSH, CDR2 LQKENI. V lost 8 bases and J 1 base, leaving 11 bases between the germline ends. The CDR3 consists of 13 residues.

This clone came up a few times. The chain uses TRBV14 and TRBJ1-1; D gene unclear. Looked up from germline, CDR1 is SGHDN and CDR2 is FVKESK. The V gene lost 0 bases and the J gene lost 11 bases, with 10 bases spanning the gap. The CDR3 loop spans 12 amino acids. CDR3 bases: TGTGCCAGCAGCCAAGAATGGGGTTTGGCTTTCTTT. Protein sequence: CASSQEWGLAFF.

The J gene is TRBJ2-7, the V gene TRBV19; no firm D call. CDR3 length equals 11 residues. CDR1 and CDR2 (germline): LNHDA, SQIVND (reference sequence). The V end lost 4 bases, the J end lost 4 bases, and 5 bases lay between the germline ends. DNA of the CDR3: TGTGCCAGTAGTAGGGGTTACGAGCAGTACTTC. Protein sequence: CASSRGYEQYF.

The rearrangement links TRBV6-7 to TRBJ2-3; the match to TRBD2 covers 12 bases. TRBV6-7 is designated an ORF whose function remains uncertain. The CDR3 is 19 amino acids. The ends lost 0 bases at V and 0 bases at J; junction bases unmatched: 7. Here the CDR3 DNA reads TGTGCCAGCAGTTACTCCCTCCCTAGCGGGGGGGCTAGCACAGATACGCAGTATTTT. Translated, it gives CASSYSLPSGGASTDTQYF.

The sample holds one count of this clone. V and J are TRBV30 and TRBJ1-5; weak D call: TRBD1 (5 bases). V was cut by 4 bases and J by 7 bases, with 14 bases left in between. This CDR3 is 13 amino acids long. Germline V gives CDR1 GTSNPN, CDR2 SVGIG (reference sequence). CDR3 protein: CAWTSREGQPQHF. CDR3 bases: TGTGCCTGGACAAGCAGGGAAGGGCAGCCCCAGCATTTT. Variable domain in full (rest from reference TRBV30 and TRBJ1-5): SQTIHQWPATLVQPVGSPLSLECTVEGTSNPNLYWYRQAAGRGLQLLFYSVGIGQISSEVPQNLSASRPQDRQFILSSKKLLLSDSGFYLCAWTSREGQPQHFGDGTRLSIL.

This clone was detected only once. This chain uses TRBV19 with TRBJ1-2, with 8 bases identical to TRBD1. Germline V lookup: CDR1 LNHDA, CDR2 SQIVND (reference sequence). J was trimmed by 3 bases and V by 5 bases; bases with no gene match: 8. CDR3 length equals 15 residues. The CDR3 is CASSSLGQGDYGYTF. The CDR3 nucleotides read TGTGCCAGTAGTTCCCTCGGACAGGGAGACTATGGCTACACCTTC.

The V and J genes are TRBV29-1 and TRBJ1-5, with 8 bases that match TRBD1. CDR1 SQVTM and CDR2 ANQGSEA come from the germline V gene. Trimming removed 6 bases from V and 3 bases from J; junction bases left unmatched: 7. The length of the CDR3 is 14 residues. The DNA for the CDR3 is TGCAGCGTGCTGACAGGGGTCAACAATCAGCCCCAGCATTTT. Its protein is CSVLTGVNNQPQHF.

This clone was counted a few times. The CDR3: CASSRPYNEQFF. The CDR3 coding sequence is TGTGCCAGCAGTAGACCATACAATGAGCAGTTCTTC. The V gene is TRBV6-7, the J gene TRBJ2-1; no clear D gene. TRBV6-7 is sorted into the ORF group, with uncertain function. There are 12 residues in the CDR3. Trimming took 5 bases from V and 4 from J, leaving 6 bases between them.

The chain uses TRBV15 and TRBJ1-2; the D is unclear. Per germline, CDR1 LNHNV and CDR2 YYDKDF (reference sequence). The CDR3 has 14 residues. Trimming took 0 bases from V and 4 from J, leaving 9 bases between them. CDR3 sequence (DNA): TGTGCCACCAGCAGAGATAGACTGACCTATGGCTACACCTTC. Its protein product is CATSRDRLTYGYTF.

This clone showed up just a few times. The junction and the germline gene differ at one end; a read error may be behind it. The chain links TRBV7-6 to TRBJ2-5; maybe TRBD1 (5 bases). Germline CDR1 and CDR2: SGHVS and FNYEAQ. CDR3 length: 14 residues. CDR3 sequence: CASSLVPQGETQYF. CDR3 nucleotides: TGTGCTAGCAGCTTAGTCCCGCAGGGAGAGACCCAGTACTTC.

V usage is TRBV11-3 and J usage is TRBJ1-1, with 9 bases lining up with TRBD1. The CDR3 spans 15 residues. Per germline, CDR1 SGHNT and CDR2 YENEEA. The ends lost 1 base at V and 10 bases at J; junction bases unmatched: 10. The CDR3 DNA reads as TGTGCCAGCAGCTTAGGACAGGGGGGGAATTTTGGAGCTTTCTTT. Amino acids: CASSLGQGGNFGAFF.

V usage is TRBV18 and J usage is TRBJ1-1, with unresolved D. V dropped 2 bases and J dropped 7 bases, with 11 bases sitting between them. The CDR3 extends over 13 amino acids. CDR1 KGHSH and CDR2 LQKENI come from the germline V gene. CDR3 sequence (DNA): TGTGCCAGCTCACCAGGGCCCGGGTTTGAAGCTTTCTTT. Its translation: CASSPGPGFEAFF.

This clone is classed as medium-sized. The chain links TRBV2 to TRBJ2-2; 9 bases match TRBD1. CDR3 length equals 15 residues. Losses at the gene ends were 6 bases for V and 4 bases for J; bases not matched to a gene: 6. Per germline, CDR1 SNHLY and CDR2 FYNNEI. In DNA, the CDR3 is TGTGCCAGCAGCTTGGGACAGGGAAGCACCGGGGAGCTGTTTTTT. Amino acids: CASSLGQGSTGELFF.

This chain connects TRBV10-2 to TRBJ2-2; perhaps D is TRBD1 or TRBD2 (5 bases each). Germline values: CDR1 WSHSY, CDR2 SAAADI. This CDR3 has 14 amino acids. The V end lost 7 bases, the J end lost 5 bases, and 14 bases lay between the germline ends. The CDR3 DNA reads TGCGCCAGCACTCCGGGACGAAGGACCGGGGAGCTGTTTTTT. Translated, it gives CASTPGRRTGELFF.

This chain joins TRBV25-1 and TRBJ1-6, with D perhaps TRBD1 (5 bases). This CDR3 contains 16 residues. The ends were cut back, 6 bases at V and 6 bases at J, with 18 bases in the middle. The V gene's germline CDR1 is MGHDK and CDR2 SYGVNS. The CDR3 DNA reads TGTGCCAGCAGGGGTCGGAGGGACCCCTTTAATTCACCCCTCCACTTT. Its protein product is CASRGRRDPFNSPLHF.

This clone is categorized as medium-sized (0.01 to 0.1%). The chain links TRBV6-8 to TRBJ2-5; TRBD1 matches 10 bases. This CDR3 spans 16 amino acids. V gave up 6 bases and J gave up 2 bases; unmatched junction bases: 9. Germline V gene sequence: CDR1 MNHGY, CDR2 SAAAGT. CDR3 region: CASSSGQGRKQETQYF. DNA for the CDR3: TGTGCCAGCAGCTCGGGACAGGGGAGGAAGCAAGAGACCCAGTACTTC.

This chain links TRBV29-1 with TRBJ1-1; 8 nucleotides align to TRBD1. This CDR3 contains 13 residues. V gave up 0 bases and J gave up 4 bases; unmatched junction bases: 1. Germline V gene data show CDR1 as SQVTM and CDR2 as ANQGSEA. CDR3 residues: CSVEDDRGTEAFF. In DNA, the CDR3 is TGCAGCGTTGAAGATGACAGGGGCACTGAAGCTTTCTTT.